These 17 T cell receptor beta chains came from one sample sequenced in a study of blood T cell repertoires in COVID-19. Profiling relied on immunoSEQ multiplex PCR, and the TCRdb table lists in-frame clones only, not all of them. Of some 150,000 clones in the sample, around 86% were seen once. Material for sequencing was peripheral blood. The receptors were gathered from a human donor in a cohort sampled during active COVID-19.

This clone was seen only a few times. V is TRBV5-4 and J is TRBJ1-2; tentatively, D is TRBD1 (5 bases). Germline V gene lookup returns CDR1 SGHNT and CDR2 YYREEE (reference sequence). The length of the CDR3 is 15 residues. V gave up 3 bases and J gave up 7 bases, with 19 bases separating them. The CDR3 DNA is TGTGCCAGCAGCTCCCCAAGGGGCTTGGAGGGTGGCTACACCTTC. This translates into CASSSPRGLEGGYTF.

The chain couples TRBV18 to TRBJ2-2; weak D call: TRBD1 (7 bases). CDR3 size: 15 residues. V shed 3 bases and J shed 4 bases, with 12 bases lying between them. CDR1 and CDR2 from the germline V gene are KGHSH and LQKENI. CDR3 sequence reads: CASSPGGQFTGELFF. In DNA form, the CDR3 reads TGTGCCAGCTCACCCGGGGGACAGTTCACCGGGGAGCTGTTTTTT.

The chain couples TRBV27 to TRBJ2-2; 14 positions agree with TRBD2. Germline loops: CDR1 MNHEY, CDR2 SMNVEV (reference sequence). This CDR3 spans 16 amino acids. V gave up 4 bases and J gave up 6 bases; unmatched junction bases: 4. The CDR3 is CASSWGLAGVPGELFF. The DNA for the CDR3 is TGTGCCAGCAGTTGGGGACTAGCGGGAGTCCCCGGGGAGCTGTTTTTT.

In its sample, this clone was seen many times. The rearrangement links TRBV7-8 to TRBJ2-1; 11 positions match TRBD2. V was pared by 2 bases and J by 4 bases, with 7 bases of the junction left unmatched. Germline V gene data show CDR1 as SGHVS and CDR2 as FQNEAQ. The CDR3 is made up of 17 amino acids. CDR3 DNA sequence: TGTGCCAGCAGCTTAATCCGTGGGACTAGCGGTTACAATGAGCAGTTCTTC. Protein: CASSLIRGTSGYNEQFF.

The genes are TRBV21-1 and TRBJ2-7; the table's TRBD2 call for D was not verified on the DNA. TRBV21-1 is a documented pseudogene. This CDR3 comprises 16 residues. CDR3: CASSKAGRGDVYEQYF. In DNA form, the CDR3 reads TGTGCCAGCAGCAAAGCGGGGCGGGGTGATGTCTACGAGCAGTACTTC.

V gene TRBV5-1 combines with J gene TRBJ2-7; 10 bases are a match to TRBD1. From germline, CDR1 is SGHRS and CDR2 YFSETQ. J gave up 5 bases and V 4 bases, and 12 bases lay outside the gene matches. CDR3 length: 16 amino acids. The CDR3, as DNA: TGCGCCAGCAGCACATCGACAGGGGGCACCTTTAACGAGCAGTACTTC. Its translation: CASSTSTGGTFNEQYF.

The chain combines TRBV19 with TRBJ1-1; tentatively, D is TRBD1 (5 bases). CDR1 is LNHDA, CDR2 SQIVND, per germline (reference sequence). The V and J ends lost 1 base and 11 bases respectively, with 20 bases between them. CDR3 length: 15 residues. This CDR3 reads CASSIGVGGFLGAFF. The DNA of the CDR3 is TGTGCCAGTAGTATAGGGGTGGGGGGTTTTCTTGGCGCTTTCTTT.

V and J are TRBV11-2 and TRBJ2-5; perhaps TRBD1 as D (6 bases). Looked up from germline, CDR1 is SGHAT and CDR2 is FQNNGV. V was trimmed by 1 base and J by 4 bases, leaving 10 bases between them. The CDR3 consists of 14 residues. CDR3 in amino acids: CASSLGGPGETQYF. The CDR3 DNA sequence: TGTGCCAGCAGCTTAGGGGGGCCCGGAGAGACCCAGTACTTC.

The rearrangement links TRBV5-6 to TRBJ2-1; D possibly corresponds to TRBD1 (5 bases). Germline V lookup: CDR1 SGHDT, CDR2 YYEEEE. Trimming cost V 0 bases and J 2 bases, with 12 bases left between them. The CDR3 consists of 16 residues. CDR3 region: CASSLAGRVPYNEQFF. The CDR3 bases are TGTGCCAGCAGCTTGGCCGGCAGGGTCCCCTACAATGAGCAGTTCTTC.

This rearrangement joins TRBV6-6 to TRBJ1-5; tentatively, D is TRBD1 (6 bases). V was trimmed by 10 bases and J by 4 bases, leaving 11 bases between them. The CDR3 is made up of 12 amino acids. Germline CDR1 and CDR2: MNHNY and SVGAGI (reference sequence). The CDR3 region is CATRGQNQPQHF. The DNA of the CDR3 is TGTGCCACCAGAGGACAGAATCAGCCCCAGCATTTT.

J is TRBJ2-3 and V is TRBV12-3 or TRBV12-4; D is uncertain. The V and J ends lost 5 bases and 2 bases respectively, with 5 bases between them. CDR3 size: 12 residues. The CDR3 sequence: CASSLLTDTQYF. The DNA of the CDR3 is TGTGCCAGCAGTCTACTCACAGATACGCAGTATTTT.

The chain combines TRBV2 with TRBJ2-3; D possibly corresponds to TRBD1 (6 bases). V lost 9 bases and J lost 3, with 16 bases in between. The V gene's germline CDR1 is SNHLY and CDR2 FYNNEI. The length of the CDR3 is 14 residues. CDR3 sequence (DNA): TGTGCCAGTGCAGGGACAAGAGCAACAGATACGCAGTATTTT. Translating it yields CASAGTRATDTQYF. The full variable domain, in which reference TRBV2 and TRBJ2-3 provide the parts outside the CDR3, is EPEVTQTPSHQVTQMGQEVILRCVPISNHLYFYWYRQILGQKVEFLVSFYNNEISEKSEIFDDQFSVERPDGSNFTLKIRSTKLEDSAMYFCASAGTRATDTQYFGPGTRLTVL.

This rearrangement joins TRBV12-2 to TRBJ2-3; the DNA was not compared with TRBD2, the D call given in the table. TRBV12-2 is a pseudogene. The CDR3 consists of 15 residues. CDR3 nucleotides: TGTGCAAGTCGCCTCGAGCGGGAGACCACAGATACGCAGTATTTT. This codes for CASRLERETTDTQYF.

V usage is TRBV3-1 (or the pseudogene TRBV3-2) and J usage is TRBJ2-3; TRBD2 might be the D (6 bases). V lost 5 bases to trimming and J lost 5 bases, with 20 bases between them. The V gene's germline CDR1 is LGHDT and CDR2 YNNKEL (reference sequence). The CDR3 consists of 16 residues. The CDR3 region is CASSGIGYGGEDTQYF. The CDR3 coding sequence is TGTGCCAGCAGCGGAATAGGGTATGGAGGGGAAGATACGCAGTATTTT.

This chain joins TRBV18 and TRBJ1-1, with D uncertain. V lost 0 bases, J lost 6 bases, and 20 bases lay in between. This CDR3 is 17 amino acids long. The germline V gene encodes CDR1 KGHSH and CDR2 LQKENI. CDR3 DNA sequence: TGTGCCAGCTCACCACCGAGTTGGGCGCAGAAGCTTGCTGAAGCTTTCTTT. This translates into CASSPPSWAQKLAEAFF.

This chain links TRBV15 with TRBJ2-4, with D perhaps TRBD2 (5 bases). The germline CDR1 and CDR2 sequences are LNHNV and YYDKDF (reference sequence). The length of the CDR3 is 14 residues. Trimming stripped 5 bases from V and 1 base from J, with 9 bases between. This CDR3 reads CATSSTGAKNIQYF. CDR3 DNA sequence: TGTGCCACCAGCTCTACGGGGGCCAAAAACATTCAGTACTTC.

V gene TRBV24-1 combines with J gene TRBJ2-7; 10 nucleotides agree with TRBD1. The ends lost 4 bases at V and 3 bases at J; junction bases unmatched: 8. The germline CDR1 and CDR2 sequences are KGHDR and SFDVKD. The CDR3 consists of 16 residues. CDR3 DNA sequence: TGTGCCACCAGTGACCCACCGGGACAGGGGCTCTACGAGCAGTACTTC. Translation: CATSDPPGQGLYEQYF.